A single sample is the source of the 23 T cell receptor beta chains below, sequenced in a study of T cells in Graves' hyperthyroidism and ophthalmopathy. RNA transcripts gave rise to amplified TCR beta CDR3 regions. A set of HTBI primers served as the primers for a first-round RT-PCR of the TCR CDR3. A single record per CDR3 protein comes from TCRdb applying MiXCR to the multiplex PCR reads. The sample has around 690,000 distinct CDR3 sequences; less than 25% are singletons. The sample taken for sequencing was blood. These receptors were collected from a young man with Graves' ophthalmopathy.

This clonotype was counted many times. The gene calls are TRBV18 and TRBJ2-5; D possibly corresponds to TRBD1 (6 bases). The V end lost 1 base, the J end lost 3 bases, and 12 bases lay between the germline ends. The V gene's germline CDR1 is KGHSH and CDR2 LQKENI. CDR3 length: 15 amino acids. The CDR3 DNA sequence: TGTGCCAGCTCACCACTCCAGGGGCCTAAAGAGACCCAGTACTTC. This sequence encodes CASSPLQGPKETQYF.

V gene TRBV20-1 combines with J gene TRBJ1-1; D perhaps matches TRBD1 (5 bases). The CDR3 covers 13 residues. Germline V lookup: CDR1 DFQATT, CDR2 SNEGSKA (reference sequence). V lost 0 bases, J lost 1 base, and 6 bases lay in between. For the CDR3, the DNA is TGCAGTGCTAGAGAAAGGGGGAACACTGAAGCTTTCTTT. It codes for CSARERGNTEAFF.

This clonotype has ten or more counts. The gene calls are TRBV5-1 and TRBJ1-1; a weak D match, TRBD1 (5 bases). V dropped 0 bases and J dropped 4 bases, with 13 bases sitting between them. The length of the CDR3 is 15 residues. Germline CDR1 reads SGHRS; CDR2 reads YFSETQ. Here the CDR3 DNA reads TGCGCCAGCAGCTTGGAGTCAGGGAGATCCACTGAAGCTTTCTTT. Protein: CASSLESGRSTEAFF.

The chain recombines TRBV28 with TRBJ2-2; 8 bases match TRBD2. Germline V gene sequence: CDR1 MDHEN, CDR2 SYDVKM. This CDR3 contains 15 residues. J lost 6 bases, V lost 6 bases, and 9 bases had no gene match. In DNA, the CDR3 is TGTGCCAGCAGGGGGAGCGGGAGTGGGGCCGGGGAGCTGTTTTTT. It translates to CASRGSGSGAGELFF.

V and J are TRBV20-1 and TRBJ2-3, with 9 bases lining up with TRBD1. The V gene's germline CDR1 is DFQATT and CDR2 SNEGSKA (reference sequence). The CDR3 spans 15 residues. V shed 1 base, J shed 1 base, and the junction held 3 bases outside the gene matches. CDR3 DNA sequence: TGCAGTGCTAGAGCCGGGGACAGGGGCACAGATACGCAGTATTTT. This gives the protein CSARAGDRGTDTQYF.

There are many counts of this clonotype. The chain combines TRBV5-1 with TRBJ2-1; 9 bases map to TRBD2. CDR1 SGHRS and CDR2 YFSETQ come from the germline V gene. V shed 1 base, J shed 7 bases, and the junction held 15 bases outside the gene matches. The CDR3 loop spans 18 amino acids. The CDR3 loop reads CASSLRGPAIAGENEQFF. For the CDR3, the DNA is TGCGCCAGCAGCTTGAGGGGGCCGGCGATAGCGGGAGAAAATGAGCAGTTCTTC. Using reference TRBV5-1 and TRBJ2-1 for the parts outside the CDR3, the full variable domain is KAGVTQTPRYLIKTRGQQVTLSCSPISGHRSVSWYQQTPGQGLQFLFEYFSETQRNKGNFPGRFSGRQFSNSRSEMNVSTLELGDSALYLCASSLRGPAIAGENEQFFGPGTRLTVL.

This chain joins TRBV6-1 and TRBJ2-4, with 13 bases that match TRBD2. Germline V gene sequence: CDR1 MNHNS, CDR2 SASEGT. The CDR3 extends over 15 amino acids. V lost 6 bases to trimming and J lost 10 bases; unmatched junction nucleotides: 9. In DNA, the CDR3 is TGTGCCAGCAGGACCGGGACTAGCGGGGAGGGAATTCAGTACTTC. The encoded protein is CASRTGTSGEGIQYF.

Of note for this clonotype: This may be a read error: a much more frequent sequence differs by one nucleotide. The rearrangement uses TRBV11-2 and TRBJ2-1; 7 nucleotides align to TRBD1. The last part of the DNA fits TRBJ2-7 better; the J call may be wrong. The CDR3 is 15 residues long. Germline V gene lookup returns CDR1 SGHAT and CDR2 FQNNGV. The CDR3 protein is CASSFGQVEYNEQYF. The CDR3 DNA is TGTGCCAGCAGCTTCGGACAGGTCGAATACAATGAGCAGTACTTC.

The V and J genes are TRBV9 and TRBJ2-2, with 10 bases matching TRBD2. CDR1 is SGDLS, CDR2 YYNGEE, per germline. The CDR3 sequence is 18 residues long. The J segment lost 1 base and the V segment lost 0 bases, leaving 6 bases of the junction unmatched. DNA for the CDR3: TGTGCCAGCAGCGTAGACCCTGGGACTAGCGAGAACACCGGGGAGCTGTTTTTT. Translated: CASSVDPGTSENTGELFF.

This clonotype was counted ten times or more. The chain recombines TRBV6-2 or TRBV6-3 with TRBJ1-1, with TRBD1 as a possible D gene (5 bases). V was shortened by 0 bases and J by 7 bases, with 9 bases between the two germline ends. Germline CDR1 and CDR2: MNHEY and SVGEGT. The CDR3 has 13 residues. CDR3 sequence: CASSYSGHGEAFF. CDR3 nucleotide sequence: TGTGCCAGCAGTTACTCCGGACACGGTGAAGCTTTCTTT.

As regards this clonotype: Since the CDR3 does not end with the conserved phenylalanine or tryptophan, this likely comes from a read error. This sequence joins TRBV28 and TRBJ1-2; D call uncertain. The germline gives CDR1 MDHEN, CDR2 SYDVKM. V lost 6 bases and J 1 base, leaving 12 bases between the germline ends. This CDR3 has 14 residues. This CDR3 reads CASRKTEFNYGYTL. The CDR3 coding sequence is TGTGCCAGCAGAAAGACGGAATTTAACTATGGCTACACCCTC.

The V call is TRBV4-1, the J call TRBJ2-5, with D possibly called TRBD1 or TRBD2 (6 bases each). The CDR3 consists of 15 residues. Germline CDR1 reads MGHRA; CDR2 reads YSYEKL. V lost 0 bases to trimming and J lost 5 bases, with 13 bases between them. CDR3 protein: CASSQDPGGYETQYF. CDR3 bases: TGCGCCAGCAGCCAAGATCCCGGGGGCTATGAGACCCAGTACTTC.

This clonotype was counted a few times. This chain uses TRBV4-1 with TRBJ2-3, with 7 bases lining up with TRBD1. Germline V lookup: CDR1 MGHRA, CDR2 YSYEKL. V dropped 5 bases and J dropped 0; count of bases not matched to a gene: 8. The CDR3 consists of 16 residues. The CDR3 here is CASSATGTASTDTQYF. As DNA, the CDR3 is TGCGCCAGCAGCGCAACCGGGACAGCTAGCACAGATACGCAGTATTTT.

This clonotype was counted at least ten times. This CDR3 reads CASSPGTKDEQFF. The CDR3 region has the DNA TGCGCCAGCAGCCCCGGGACGAAGGATGAGCAGTTCTTC. The gene calls are TRBV5-1 and TRBJ2-1; D may correspond to TRBD1 or TRBD2 (5 bases each). Germline assignment: CDR1 SGHRS and CDR2 YFSETQ. This CDR3 has 13 amino acids. Trimming shortened V by 4 bases and J by 8 bases, and 13 bases separated the two germline ends.

This clonotype was seen a handful of times. The gene calls are TRBV4-2 and TRBJ1-6, with a possible D match to TRBD1 (6 bases). Germline loops: CDR1 LGHNA, CDR2 YNFKEQ. This CDR3 is built from 16 residues. V lost 4 bases, J lost 7 bases, and 17 bases lay in between. CDR3 nucleotides: TGTGCCAGCAGCCTACCGACAGGCCCGGGGAATTCACCCCTCCACTTT. Translated: CASSLPTGPGNSPLHF.

The chain combines TRBV6-9 with TRBJ1-5, with 7 bases fitting TRBD1. The CDR3 is 19 amino acids. The germline CDR1 and CDR2 sequences are MNHGY and SVAAGI. V trimming: 2 bases; J trimming: 0 bases; junction bases outside the gene matches: 13. CDR3 amino acids: CASSYPPFKTGHSNQPQHF. DNA for the CDR3: TGTGCCAGCAGTTATCCCCCCTTTAAGACAGGGCATAGCAATCAGCCCCAGCATTTT.

In this sample, this clonotype turned up many times. The V and J genes are TRBV30 and TRBJ1-2; 8 bases are shared with TRBD1. Germline CDR1 and CDR2: GTSNPN and SVGIG (reference sequence). Trimming cost V 6 bases and J 7 bases; bases outside gene matches: 16. This CDR3 comprises 15 residues. The CDR3 nucleotides are TGTGCCTGCCCCGAGGGCACAGGGGGAAGGGGTGGCTACACCTTC. This codes for CACPEGTGGRGGYTF.

The rearrangement joins TRBV4-1 to TRBJ1-1; no definite D call. CDR1 and CDR2 from the germline V gene are MGHRA and YSYEKL. The V gene lost 2 bases and the J gene lost 5 bases, with 15 bases spanning the gap. The CDR3 has 15 amino acids. CDR3 DNA: TGCGCCAGCAGCCAACAAAAATCGAGGCGGACTGAAGCTTTCTTT. This sequence encodes CASSQQKSRRTEAFF.

The sample holds many counts of this clonotype. The chain is built from TRBV11-3 and TRBJ2-1; the match to TRBD1 covers 7 bases. The CDR3 loop spans 11 amino acids. Germline CDR1 reads SGHNT; CDR2 reads YENEEA. The ends lost 4 bases at V and 11 bases at J; junction bases unmatched: 2. CDR3 coding DNA: TGTGCCAGCAGCTCACAGGGGAAGCAGTTCTTC. It translates to CASSSQGKQFF.

The rearrangement links TRBV19 to TRBJ2-1, with TRBD1 identical over 7 bases. Losses at the gene ends were 5 bases for V and 7 bases for J; bases not matched to a gene: 8. Germline CDR1 is LNHDA and CDR2 is SQIVND (reference sequence). The CDR3 is 14 amino acids. The CDR3 region is CASSARQGRNEQFF. The CDR3 DNA sequence: TGTGCCAGTAGTGCACGACAGGGACGGAATGAGCAGTTCTTC.

This chain uses TRBV29-1 with TRBJ2-7; 9 nucleotides align to TRBD2. CDR1 is SQVTM, CDR2 ANQGSEA, per germline. This CDR3 comprises 13 residues. V gave up 6 bases and J gave up 2 bases; unmatched junction bases: 5. The CDR3 loop is CSVMTSGTYEQYF. The CDR3 DNA follows: TGCAGCGTCATGACTAGCGGCACCTACGAGCAGTACTTC.

This clonotype was found a few times. This CDR3 is CATRAGVNQPQHF. The CDR3, as DNA: TGTGCCACCCGAGCAGGGGTCAATCAGCCCCAGCATTTT. The V gene is TRBV6-1, the J gene TRBJ1-5, with a possible D match to TRBD1 (6 bases). Germline loops: CDR1 MNHNS, CDR2 SASEGT. Trimming removed 10 bases from V and 3 bases from J, with 13 bases in between. The CDR3 loop spans 13 amino acids.

This clonotype was counted once. The V and J genes are TRBV28 and TRBJ2-4, with TRBD2 identical over 14 bases. The germline V gene encodes CDR1 MDHEN and CDR2 SYDVKM. Unmatched junction bases numbered 7, after V lost 5 bases and J lost 1 base. This CDR3 spans 18 amino acids. The CDR3 nucleotides read TGTGCCAGCAGTGACAGACTAGCGGGAGGGCCGGCCAAAAACATTCAGTACTTC. Translated, it gives CASSDRLAGGPAKNIQYF.